The 11 T cell receptor beta chains given below trace back to one sample, sequenced in a study of blood T cells in healthy people across ages. Primed by a sample-barcoded 5' primer and a J-beta primer mix, a second PCR proceeded for 7 to 11 cycles. TCRdb used MiXCR to reprocess the 5' RACE reads, holding one entry per CDR3 protein. This table holds about 1.8 million distinct CDR3 sequences, around 50% found once. Sequenced input: blood. These receptors all come from a woman aged 35 to 49 in good health.

This clonotype has a handful of counts. The chain uses TRBV20-1 and TRBJ2-3; TRBD2 matches 7 bases. CDR1 is DFQATT, CDR2 SNEGSKA, per germline (reference sequence). The junction had 4 bases not matched to a gene; V was cut back by 3 bases and J by 4 bases. The CDR3 extends over 13 amino acids. The CDR3, as DNA: TGCAGTGCTAGGGGCGGGGGTTCAGATACGCAGTATTTT. Its translation is CSARGGGSDTQYF.

The V and J genes are TRBV2 and TRBJ2-5; 10 bases agree with TRBD2. Losses at the gene ends were 5 bases for V and 4 bases for J; bases not matched to a gene: 7. Germline-derived CDR1 and CDR2 are SNHLY and FYNNEI. The CDR3 covers 15 residues. The CDR3 nucleotides are TGTGCCAGCAGTTCGACTAGCGGGTGGTTAGAGACCCAGTACTTC. This gives the protein CASSSTSGWLETQYF.

The gene calls are TRBV20-1 and TRBJ2-3; 10 nucleotides align to TRBD2. The CDR3 runs 18 residues. The V segment lost 1 base and the J segment 1 base; nucleotides outside the gene matches: 11. Germline loops: CDR1 DFQATT, CDR2 SNEGSKA (reference sequence). In DNA form, the CDR3 reads TGCAGTGCTAGAGGGGCTAGCGGGGGCTCGGGAGGCACAGATACGCAGTATTTT. Protein sequence: CSARGASGGSGGTDTQYF.

This chain uses TRBV7-8 with TRBJ2-1, with 8 nucleotides matching TRBD2. With 1 base clipped from V and 9 bases from J, the junction kept 5 bases outside the gene matches. This CDR3 contains 14 residues. The V gene's germline CDR1 is SGHVS and CDR2 FQNEAQ. The DNA for the CDR3 is TGTGCCAGCAGCTTAGGGACTAGCATCGGTGAGCAGTTCTTC. Its protein is CASSLGTSIGEQFF. Full variable domain (rest looked up from reference TRBV7-8 and TRBJ2-1): GAGVSQSPRYKVAKRGQDVALRCDPISGHVSLFWYQQALGQGPEFLTYFQNEAQLDKSGLPSDRFFAERPEGSVSTLKIQRTQQEDSAVYLCASSLGTSIGEQFFGPGTRLTVL.

This chain links TRBV7-2 with TRBJ2-1, with TRBD2 identical over 8 bases. Germline V gives CDR1 SGHTA, CDR2 FQGNSA. The CDR3 is 17 residues long. Germline trimming cut 3 bases from V and 6 bases from J; bases unmatched to any gene: 13. In nucleotides, the CDR3 is TGTGCCAGCAGCTTGAGTTTCGGGGGTAGCGGGGCCAATGAGCAGTTCTTC. This codes for CASSLSFGGSGANEQFF. The whole variable domain, remainder taken from reference TRBV7-2 and TRBJ2-1, is GAGVSQSPSNKVTEKGKDVELRCDPISGHTALYWYRQSLGQGLEFLIYFQGNSAPDKSGLPSDRFSAERTGGSVSTLTIQRTQQEDSAVYLCASSLSFGGSGANEQFFGPGTRLTVL.

This clonotype showed up just a few times. The rearrangement uses TRBV29-1 and TRBJ1-2; 7 bases align to TRBD1. This CDR3 contains 13 residues. V lost 3 bases to trimming and J lost 4 bases; unmatched junction nucleotides: 5. Germline V lookup: CDR1 SQVTM, CDR2 ANQGSEA. In DNA, the CDR3 is TGCAGCGTTGAGCTCGGACAGGTCTATGGCTACACCTTC. It specifies CSVELGQVYGYTF.

In its sample, this clonotype was seen once. The chain uses TRBV19 and TRBJ2-3, with D perhaps matching TRBD2 (7 bases). The CDR3 consists of 16 residues. V dropped 6 bases and J dropped 6 bases, with 22 bases sitting between them. The germline V gene has CDR1 LNHDA and CDR2 SQIVND (reference sequence). CDR3 residues: CASSRRRGGDSDTQYF. As DNA, the CDR3 is TGTGCCAGTAGCCGCCGGAGGGGGGGCGATTCGGATACGCAGTATTTT.

This clonotype was counted only a few times. CDR3 sequence (DNA): TGTGCCAGCAAACCTGGGGGGCCTAATTCACCCCTCCACTTT. Its protein is CASKPGGPNSPLHF. The chain carries TRBV6-6 and TRBJ1-6; possible D gene TRBD1, 6 bases. The germline gives CDR1 MNHNY, CDR2 SVGAGI (reference sequence). The CDR3 consists of 14 residues. V gave up 7 bases and J gave up 6 bases, with 13 bases separating them.

The table lists this clonotype with a few counts. The chain couples TRBV20-1 to TRBJ1-2; 8 bases match TRBD1. The CDR3 loop spans 14 amino acids. Looked up from germline, CDR1 is DFQATT and CDR2 is SNEGSKA (reference sequence). V lost 3 bases and J lost 3; bases outside the gene matches: 6. For the CDR3, the DNA is TGCAGTGCTAGTGGACCGGGACAGGACTATGGCTACACCTTC. This gives the protein CSASGPGQDYGYTF.

V is TRBV29-1 and J is TRBJ1-2; 7 positions match TRBD1. Per germline, CDR1 SQVTM and CDR2 ANQGSEA. After removal of 1 base from V and 7 bases from J, the junction contained 9 bases not matched to a gene. CDR3 length: 14 amino acids. CDR3 coding DNA: TGCAGCGTTGAAGTTCGGAAAAGGGGGCTTGGCTACACCTTC. Its protein is CSVEVRKRGLGYTF. The entire variable domain, with the rest obtained from reference TRBV29-1 and TRBJ1-2, is as follows: SAVISQKPSRDICQRGTSLTIQCQVDSQVTMMFWYRQQPGQSLTLIATANQGSEATYESGFVIDKFPISRPNLTFSTLTVSNMSPEDSSIYLCSVEVRKRGLGYTFGSGTRLTVV.

V gene TRBV3-1 combines with J gene TRBJ2-1; TRBD1 might be the D (8 bases). The CDR3 extends over 15 amino acids. CDR1 and CDR2 (germline): LGHDT, YNNKEL (reference sequence). The ends were cut back, 6 bases at V and 4 bases at J, with 16 bases in the middle. CDR3 DNA: TGTGCCAGCAGGGGGAGGGACAGGATATACAATGAGCAGTTCTTC. This codes for CASRGRDRIYNEQFF.